The 4 T cell receptor beta chains below were found in one sample sequenced in a study of control samples from healthy donors and cancer patients. Profiled with immunoSEQ multiplex PCR; TCRdb holds only in-frame clones, not every one. The sample has approximately 170,000 clones, approximately 92% seen once; the top ten hold roughly 4.3%. Sequencing was done on a sample of blood. The receptors come from a woman aged 55-70 years in good health.

This chain connects TRBV9 to TRBJ1-4; TRBD1 is a possible D gene (5 bases). V lost 1 base and J lost 4, with 11 bases in between. Germline V CDR1 and CDR2: SGDLS, YYNGEE. The CDR3 contains 15 residues. CDR3 in DNA: TGTGCCAGCAGCGTAACCGGGCAGGGTAATGAAAAACTGTTTTTT. Translated, it gives CASSVTGQGNEKLFF.

The chain employs TRBV10-3 and TRBJ1-5; D remains ambiguous. Germline-derived CDR1 and CDR2 are ENHRY and SYGVKD. CDR3 length: 14 amino acids. Trimming took 0 bases from V and 10 from J, leaving 13 bases between them. CDR3: CAISESRDSRPQHF. In DNA form, the CDR3 reads TGTGCCATCAGTGAGTCAAGGGATTCAAGACCCCAGCATTTT.

The rearrangement uses TRBV6-6 and TRBJ2-5; 7 positions agree with TRBD1. The CDR3 length is 14 residues. After removal of 6 bases from V and 1 base from J, the junction contained 5 bases not matched to a gene. Germline lookup yields CDR1 MNHNY and CDR2 SVGAGI (reference sequence). The DNA of the CDR3 is TGTGCCAGCAGGAGAGGGACAGCCCAAGAGACCCAGTACTTC. Its protein is CASRRGTAQETQYF.

The chain has TRBV6-5 and TRBJ1-5, with TRBD1 matching over 9 bases. The CDR3 runs to 13 residues. Germline loops: CDR1 MNHEY, CDR2 SVGAGI. Trimming at V came to 11 bases and at J to 3 bases, leaving 5 bases not matched to a gene. The CDR3 region is CAGGTGPNQPQHF. The DNA for the CDR3 is TGTGCCGGGGGGACAGGGCCCAATCAGCCCCAGCATTTT.